A selection of T cell receptor beta chains follows, all from one sample in a study of regulatory T cells in long-lasting Graves disease. TCRdb re-called the multiplex PCR reads with MiXCR, one entry per CDR3 protein. The sample consists of some 220,000 distinct CDR3 sequences, approximately 18% of them appearing once. The same specimen was also included in a second study, on T cells in Graves' hyperthyroidism and ophthalmopathy.

Source: peripheral blood mononuclear cells (PBMCs), taken at new diagnosis, from a patient treated with antithyroid drugs. The receptors stem from a young woman with Graves disease. Both conserved end residues are part of each CDR3. Fields, in order: J gene, V gene, clone size, D gene, CDR3 protein, CDR3 DNA. D genes are given only for firm matches. Size is stated for part of the rows, as once, few or many counts, or as a class when the clone is expanded.

J: TRBJ2-5; V: TRBV13; size: .; D: .; CDR3: CASSSRPRETQYF; DNA: TGTGCCAGCAGCTCGAGACCTAGAGAGACCCAGTACTTC
J: TRBJ2-2; V: TRBV6-1; size: many; D: TRBD1; CDR3: CASSRAGGDGELFF; DNA: TGTGCCAGCAGTAGAGCAGGGGGCGACGGGGAGCTGTTTTTT
J: TRBJ1-1; V: TRBV19; size: many; D: .; CDR3: CASSYGRGGTEAFF; DNA: TGTGCCAGTAGTTACGGACGGGGCGGAACTGAAGCTTTCTTT
J: TRBJ2-7; V: TRBV30; size: many; D: TRBD2; CDR3: CAWSVGSGGSYEQYF; DNA: TGTGCCTGGAGTGTGGGGAGCGGGGGCTCCTACGAGCAGTACTTC
J: TRBJ1-2; V: TRBV28; size: many; D: .; CDR3: CASTRDTFYGYTF; DNA: TGTGCCAGCACCCGGGACACTTTCTATGGCTACACCTTC
J: TRBJ2-7; V: TRBV6-2/TRBV6-3; size: many; D: TRBD2; CDR3: CASNRDGGGVSYEQYF; DNA: TGTGCCAGCAACAGAGACGGCGGGGGGGTCTCCTACGAGCAGTACTTC
J: TRBJ2-1; V: TRBV28; size: many; D: .; CDR3: CASTTSGFPGDEQFF; DNA: TGTGCCAGCACCACCAGCGGCTTTCCCGGCGATGAGCAGTTCTTC
J: TRBJ1-3; V: TRBV11-2; size: few; D: .; CDR3: CASIWRGDSGNTIYF; DNA: TGTGCCAGCATATGGAGAGGGGACTCTGGAAACACCATATATTTT
J: TRBJ2-7; V: TRBV27; size: many; D: .; CDR3: CASSSYEGSNLYEQYF; DNA: TGTGCCAGCAGCTCCTATGAAGGCTCGAACCTCTACGAGCAGTACTTC
J: TRBJ1-6; V: TRBV7-9; size: few; D: .; CDR3: CASSLGDRNNSPLHF; DNA: TGTGCCAGCAGCTTAGGTGACAGAAATAATTCACCCCTCCACTTT
J: TRBJ2-7; V: TRBV19; size: many; D: TRBD2; CDR3: CASSINPFGGGSNEQYF; DNA: TGTGCCAGTAGTATTAACCCCTTCGGGGGGGGGTCCAACGAGCAGTACTTC
J: TRBJ1-4; V: TRBV9; size: .; D: .; CDR3: CASSVEVAATTNEKLFF; DNA: TGTGCCAGCAGCGTAGAGGTGGCAGCCACAACTAATGAAAAACTGTTTTTT